These T cell receptor beta chains were read from a single sample in a study of T cell responses to AZD1222 COVID-19 vaccine. Data came from immunoSEQ multiplex PCR; TCRdb stores just in-frame clones and leaves some out. Of under 70,000 clones listed, about 85% were seen once; the top ten hold 20% to 25%. Specimen: peripheral blood, collected on day 0 of AZD1222 vaccination. These receptors came from an adult in good health. Both conserved end residues are part of each CDR3. Fields, in order: V gene, J gene, clone size, D gene, CDR3 protein, CDR3 DNA. A D gene is named only where the DNA matches it firmly. Clone sizes are given selectively: once, few, many, or a class where the clone is expanded.

TRBV4-3	TRBJ1-6	-	-	CASSQEEGTTYNSPLHF	TGCGCCAGCAGCCAAGAGGAGGGGACGACCTATAATTCACCCCTCCACTTT
TRBV5-4	TRBJ1-3	-	-	CASSPDISGNTIYF	TGTGCCAGCAGCCCCGACATCTCTGGAAACACCATATATTTT
TRBV18	TRBJ2-7	-	-	CASSPSTHEQYF	TGTGCCAGCTCACCATCTACCCACGAGCAGTACTTC
TRBV20-1	TRBJ1-1	-	-	CSAREDTEAFF	TGCAGTGCTAGAGAGGACACTGAAGCTTTCTTT
TRBV5-4	TRBJ2-3	-	-	CASSLVASADTQYF	TGTGCCAGCAGCTTGGTGGCTAGTGCAGATACGCAGTATTTT
TRBV5-5	TRBJ2-7	-	TRBD2	CASSLGLAGLSYEQYF	TGTGCCAGCAGCTTGGGCCTAGCGGGCCTCTCCTACGAGCAGTACTTC
TRBV30	TRBJ2-2	-	-	CAWSLGAGFTGELFF	TGTGCCTGGAGTTTAGGGGCGGGATTCACCGGGGAGCTGTTTTTT
TRBV10-3	TRBJ1-5	-	-	CAISAGDQPQHF	TGTGCCATCAGTGCCGGAGACCAGCCCCAGCATTTT
TRBV5-1	TRBJ2-3	-	-	CASSLDGGFADTQYF	TGCGCCAGCAGCTTGGATGGGGGTTTCGCAGATACGCAGTATTTT
TRBV9	TRBJ2-2	-	TRBD1	CASSGRTGETGELFF	TGTGCCAGCAGCGGAAGGACAGGGGAAACCGGGGAGCTGTTTTTT
TRBV7-2	TRBJ2-1	-	TRBD2	CASSQREDLYNEQFF	TGTGCCAGCAGCCAGCGGGAGGACCTCTACAATGAGCAGTTCTTC
TRBV9	TRBJ2-3	-	-	CASSTLDTDTQYF	TGTGCCAGCAGCACACTGGACACAGATACGCAGTATTTT
TRBV11-2	TRBJ2-5	once	-	CASSFWTDQETQYF	TGTGCCAGCAGTTTCTGGACAGATCAAGAGACCCAGTACTTC
TRBV3-1/TRBV3-2	TRBJ2-3	once	TRBD2	CASSQPSLAGGSTDTQYF	TGTGCCAGCAGCCAACCTTCCCTAGCGGGGGGGAGCACAGATACGCAGTATTTT
TRBV5-1	TRBJ2-7	-	TRBD1	CASSLAGQGTYEQYF	TGCGCCAGCAGCTTGGCGGGACAGGGGACCTACGAGCAGTACTTC
TRBV7-9	TRBJ1-2	-	-	CASSGQGIDGYTF	TGTGCCAGCAGCGGCCAGGGGATCGATGGCTACACCTTC
TRBV2	TRBJ1-5	-	-	CASRAGLGQPQHF	TGTGCCAGCAGGGCAGGTTTAGGTCAGCCCCAGCATTTT
TRBV28	TRBJ2-7	-	-	CASTESSYEQYF	TGTGCCAGCACAGAAAGCTCCTACGAGCAGTACTTC
TRBV5-1	TRBJ2-7	once	-	CASAEGRNWNEQYF	TGCGCCAGCGCCGAGGGCAGGAATTGGAACGAGCAGTACTTC
TRBV12-5	TRBJ1-3	-	-	CASGLVLGGSGNTIYF	TGTGCTAGTGGTTTGGTACTGGGGGGTTCTGGAAACACCATATATTTT
TRBV24-1	TRBJ2-1	-	-	CATSDLSRNEQFF	TGTGCCACCAGTGATTTGAGTCGCAATGAGCAGTTCTTC
TRBV9	TRBJ2-2	-	TRBD2	CASSARLAGELTGELFF	TGTGCCAGCAGCGCCCGACTAGCGGGAGAGCTTACCGGGGAGCTGTTTTTT
TRBV20-1	TRBJ1-3	-	-	CSASWGNTIYF	TGCAGTGCTAGTTGGGGTAACACCATATATTTT
TRBV18	TRBJ1-2	-	TRBD1	CASSLQTGGLTNYGYTF	TGTGCCAGCTCACTTCAGACAGGGGGGCTGACTAACTATGGCTACACCTTC
TRBV5-1	TRBJ1-5	-	TRBD1	CASSLMTGRNQPQHF	TGCGCCAGCAGCTTGATGACAGGGCGCAATCAGCCCCAGCATTTT
TRBV6-1	TRBJ1-3	-	-	CASSDGLSGATIYF	TGTGCCAGCAGTGATGGGCTCTCCGGTGCCACCATATATTTT
TRBV21-1	TRBJ1-6	-	-	CASSNGARGRPEALHF	TGTGCCAGCAGCAATGGGGCCAGGGGACGGCCTGAGGCCCTCCACTTT
TRBV7-2	TRBJ1-1	-	TRBD1	CASTDRGGNTEAFF	TGTGCCAGCACGGACAGGGGTGGGAACACTGAAGCTTTCTTT
TRBV2	TRBJ1-2	-	TRBD1	CASSQGVDGYTF	TGTGCCAGCAGTCAGGGGGTAGATGGCTACACCTTC
TRBV27	TRBJ2-1	-	TRBD2	CASRKAGGPNNEQFF	TGTGCCAGCAGAAAAGCGGGAGGGCCGAACAATGAGCAGTTCTTC
TRBV30	TRBJ2-7	-	TRBD1	CAILGQGDIYEQYF	TGTGCCATCCTAGGACAGGGAGATATTTACGAGCAGTACTTC
TRBV27	TRBJ2-7	-	-	CASRTGQDATYEQYF	TGTGCCAGCCGCACAGGTCAGGACGCCACCTACGAGCAGTACTTC
TRBV7-9	TRBJ1-4	-	TRBD1	CASSSQGTLLGNEKLFF	TGTGCCAGCAGCTCACAGGGGACCCTCCTGGGTAATGAAAAACTGTTTTTT
TRBV6-6	TRBJ1-5	-	TRBD1	CASSHLGGQGISSNQPQHF	TGTGCCAGCAGTCACCTGGGGGGACAGGGTATTTCGAGCAATCAGCCCCAGCATTTT
TRBV7-9	TRBJ1-2	-	-	CASTPGTDVSLF	TGTGCCAGTACTCCCGGGACGGACGTTTCGCTTTTC
TRBV29-1	TRBJ2-1	-	-	CSVLTSSSYNEQFF	TGCAGCGTCCTGACTAGTAGCTCCTACAATGAGCAGTTCTTC
TRBV28	TRBJ2-1	-	-	CASTTGTGGAHNEQFF	TGTGCCAGCACCACTGGTACGGGGGGCGCGCACAATGAGCAGTTCTTC
TRBV27	TRBJ2-5	large	-	CASSFPGAQETQYF	TGTGCCAGCAGTTTCCCAGGGGCCCAAGAGACCCAGTACTTC
TRBV4-3	TRBJ1-1	-	-	CASSPAGGRLGAFF	TGCGCCAGCAGCCCAGCCGGAGGAAGGTTAGGGGCTTTCTTT
TRBV6-2/TRBV6-3	TRBJ2-7	-	TRBD2	CASSRASGGQSSYEQYF	TGTGCCAGCAGCCGAGCTAGCGGGGGGCAGAGCTCCTACGAGCAGTACTTC
TRBV7-9	TRBJ2-1	-	TRBD2	CASSSRTSSLYNEQFF	TGTGCCAGCAGCTCCCGGACTAGCAGCCTCTACAATGAGCAGTTCTTC
TRBV29-1	TRBJ2-7	medium-sized	TRBD1	CSVGTGEGYEQYF	TGCAGCGTTGGGACAGGGGAGGGCTACGAGCAGTACTTC
TRBV7-2	TRBJ1-2	-	-	CASSLARDYGYTF	TGTGCCAGCAGCTTAGCGCGGGACTATGGCTACACCTTC
TRBV3-1/TRBV3-2	TRBJ1-2	-	-	CASSPGRTLYGYTF	TGTGCCAGCAGCCCGGGTAGGACCCTCTATGGCTACACCTTC
TRBV7-8	TRBJ1-5	-	-	CASSLDRADQPQHF	TGTGCCAGCAGCTTAGACAGGGCCGATCAGCCCCAGCATTTT
TRBV5-6	TRBJ1-6	-	-	CASSLDGGQNSPLHF	TGTGCCAGCAGCTTGGACGGGGGGCAGAATTCACCCCTCCACTTT
TRBV7-8	TRBJ1-1	once	-	CASSPTDVNTEAFF	TGTGCCAGCAGCCCAACGGACGTGAACACTGAAGCTTTCTTT
TRBV4-3	TRBJ1-5	-	-	CASSQVIGAVEPQHF	TGCGCCAGCAGCCAAGTAATCGGCGCGGTTGAGCCCCAGCATTTT
TRBV5-5	TRBJ1-2	-	-	CASSLSEGAYGYTF	TGTGCCAGCAGCTTATCGGAGGGCGCCTATGGCTACACCTTC
TRBV28	TRBJ1-3	-	-	CASSLTVSGNTIYF	TGTGCCAGCAGTTTGACAGTTAGTGGAAACACCATATATTTT
TRBV28	TRBJ2-1	-	-	CASGLSSPNEQFF	TGTGCCAGCGGACTATCATCACCCAATGAGCAGTTCTTC
TRBV6-2/TRBV6-3	TRBJ2-7	-	-	CASSSGATPDEQYF	TGTGCCAGCAGTTCCGGGGCTACTCCGGACGAGCAGTACTTC
TRBV20-1	TRBJ2-7	-	-	CSARLAIEQYF	TGCAGTGCTAGACTAGCGATCGAGCAGTACTTC
TRBV12-3/TRBV12-4	TRBJ2-7	-	-	CASSLGGSYEQYF	TGTGCCAGCAGTTTAGGGGGTTCCTACGAGCAGTACTTC